Presented here are 28 T cell receptor beta chains from one specimen sequenced in a study of cytomegalovirus exposure and HLA in healthy donors. Researchers ran the PCR with 60 Vbeta and 13 Jbeta primers. Clones were sequenced by immunoSEQ multiplex PCR, and TCRdb holds only the in-frame ones, with some missing. The sample includes some 120,000 clones, 70% to 80% seen only once; the top ten take around 3.5%. The sequenced sample consisted of PBMCs. The origin of the receptors is a man under 40 in good health and CMV-seronegative.

The chain carries TRBV30 and TRBJ2-2; 7 bases fit TRBD1. Germline V gives CDR1 GTSNPN, CDR2 SVGIG (reference sequence). The length of the CDR3 is 15 residues. After removal of 0 bases from V and 2 bases from J, the junction contained 3 bases not matched to a gene. This CDR3 is CAWSVGTVNTGELFF. CDR3 bases: TGTGCCTGGAGTGTAGGGACAGTTAACACCGGGGAGCTGTTTTTT.

This chain links TRBV20-1 with TRBJ2-7, with TRBD1 as a possible D gene (6 bases). The CDR3 has 10 amino acids. Germline V gene sequence: CDR1 DFQATT, CDR2 SNEGSKA (reference sequence). Trimming cost V 6 bases and J 9 bases, with 12 bases left between them. CDR3 amino acids: CSAQGNWQYF. DNA of the CDR3: TGCAGTGCACAGGGAAATTGGCAGTACTTC.

This chain uses TRBV6-1 with TRBJ2-1; 10 bases align to TRBD2. V lost 5 bases and J lost 4; bases outside the gene matches: 5. The CDR3 runs to 15 residues. Per the germline V gene, CDR1 is MNHNS and CDR2 is SASEGT. The CDR3 is CASSTGTSAYNEQFF. As DNA, the CDR3 is TGTGCCAGCAGTACCGGGACTAGCGCTTACAATGAGCAGTTCTTC.

The chain uses TRBV13 and TRBJ2-3; the D is unclear. This CDR3 is 15 amino acids long. From germline, CDR1 is PRHDT and CDR2 FYEKMQ (reference sequence). Trimming shortened V by 2 bases and J by 2 bases, and 11 bases separated the two germline ends. The CDR3 protein is CASSLSEHYTDTQYF. The CDR3 DNA reads as TGTGCCAGCAGCTTAAGTGAGCATTACACAGATACGCAGTATTTT.

The gene calls are TRBV10-3 and TRBJ1-1; 7 bases agree with TRBD1. The trim removed 10 bases at V and 0 bases at J, leaving 5 bases unmatched. CDR3 length equals 13 residues. CDR1 and CDR2 (germline): ENHRY, SYGVKD. The CDR3 region has the DNA TGTGCCAACGGACAGGACTTGAACACTGAAGCTTTCTTT. Its translation is CANGQDLNTEAFF.

The table lists this clone with a few counts. The chain recombines TRBV15 with TRBJ2-2; D is unresolved. The CDR3 has 17 amino acids. Germline lookup yields CDR1 LNHNV and CDR2 YYDKDF (reference sequence). Trimming cost V 3 bases and J 1 base, with 15 bases left between them. The CDR3 sequence: CATSSHYPRGNTGELFF. CDR3 sequence (DNA): TGTGCCACCAGCAGCCATTATCCTAGAGGGAACACCGGGGAGCTGTTTTTT.

The chain couples TRBV9 to TRBJ1-4; D is ambiguous. Germline V gene lookup returns CDR1 SGDLS and CDR2 YYNGEE. The CDR3 spans 13 residues. V lost 0 bases to trimming and J lost 8 bases, with 8 bases between them. Here the CDR3 reads CASSVGFEEKLFF. In DNA, the CDR3 is TGTGCCAGCAGCGTAGGCTTTGAGGAAAAACTGTTTTTT.

This clone was observed once. This chain joins TRBV6-5 and TRBJ1-4, with D possibly TRBD1 on 6 matching bases. Germline CDR1 MNHEY, CDR2 SVGAGI. The CDR3 contains 15 residues. Trimming removed 2 bases at V and 6 bases at J, with 13 bases between. The CDR3 region has the DNA TGTGCCAGCAGTTACCCCTCCTCAGGGGATGAAAAACTGTTTTTT. As protein: CASSYPSSGDEKLFF.

This chain links TRBV29-1 with TRBJ1-5; D is ambiguous. The CDR3 totals 19 residues. V was trimmed by 0 bases and J by 1 base, leaving 22 bases between them. The germline V gene has CDR1 SQVTM and CDR2 ANQGSEA. Here the CDR3 reads CSVEDKLRFTPGSNQPQHF. The CDR3 DNA sequence: TGCAGCGTTGAAGATAAATTAAGGTTCACTCCCGGGAGCAATCAGCCCCAGCATTTT.

This chain uses TRBV5-1 with TRBJ1-4; no reliable D call. The CDR3 has 15 residues. Germline assignment: CDR1 SGHRS and CDR2 YFSETQ. V lost 2 bases and J 5 bases, leaving 13 bases between the germline ends. CDR3 nucleotide sequence: TGCGCCAGCAGCTTACTCGGGAGGGTAAATGAAAAACTGTTTTTT. The encoded protein is CASSLLGRVNEKLFF.

The chain joins TRBV7-9 to TRBJ1-5; a weak D match, TRBD1 (6 bases). With 3 bases removed from V and 4 bases from J, the gap between germline ends came to 13 bases. Per the germline V gene, CDR1 is SEHNR and CDR2 is FQNEAQ (reference sequence). The CDR3 runs to 15 residues. The CDR3 DNA follows: TGTGCCAGCAGCTTTGACGTCCAGGGGAATCAGCCCCAGCATTTT. This sequence encodes CASSFDVQGNQPQHF.

A few counts support this clone. The chain recombines TRBV4-1 with TRBJ2-7; 8 bases line up with TRBD1. CDR3 size: 16 residues. The germline V gene has CDR1 MGHRA and CDR2 YSYEKL. Trimming at V came to 2 bases and at J to 2 bases, leaving 8 bases not matched to a gene. CDR3 sequence: CASSQTRQGWAYEQYF. The CDR3 DNA sequence: TGCGCCAGCAGCCAAACAAGACAGGGGTGGGCCTACGAGCAGTACTTC.

The chain employs TRBV7-2 and TRBJ1-2; 7 nucleotides line up with TRBD1. V dropped 3 bases and J dropped 5; count of bases not matched to a gene: 3. The CDR3 loop spans 13 amino acids. The germline V gene encodes CDR1 SGHTA and CDR2 FQGNSA. For the CDR3, the DNA is TGTGCCAGCAGCTTGAGGGGGCCATATGGCTACACCTTC. Protein sequence: CASSLRGPYGYTF.

V is TRBV7-9 and J is TRBJ1-5, with 8 bases lining up with TRBD1. From germline, CDR1 is SEHNR and CDR2 FQNEAQ (reference sequence). The CDR3 has 15 amino acids. J was trimmed by 4 bases and V by 5 bases; bases with no gene match: 7. This CDR3 reads CASSPPTGENQPQHF. The CDR3 DNA is TGTGCCAGCAGCCCCCCGACAGGGGAGAATCAGCCCCAGCATTTT.

The rearrangement joins TRBV7-9 to TRBJ2-1; 10 bases line up with TRBD1. Germline V gene sequence: CDR1 SEHNR, CDR2 FQNEAQ (reference sequence). The CDR3 runs to 15 residues. The ends lost 3 bases at V and 7 bases at J; junction bases unmatched: 6. CDR3 bases: TGTGCCAGCAGCTTGGCTGGACAGGGGGAGAATGAGCAGTTCTTC. It encodes CASSLAGQGENEQFF.

The chain joins TRBV10-3 to TRBJ2-3, with TRBD2 matching 12 bases. The CDR3 is 15 amino acids. J gave up 4 bases and V 6 bases, and 5 bases lay outside the gene matches. Germline-derived CDR1 and CDR2 are ENHRY and SYGVKD. CDR3 bases: TGTGCCATCAGGGAGACTAGCGGGGGCCCAGATACGCAGTATTTT. Translation gives CAIRETSGGPDTQYF.

The chain recombines TRBV9 with TRBJ2-1; weak D call: TRBD1 (6 bases). CDR1 is SGDLS and CDR2 is YYNGEE in the germline V gene. The ends were cut back, 3 bases at V and 4 bases at J, with 14 bases in the middle. The CDR3 has 15 residues. The CDR3 protein is CASSDLGTNYNEQFF. For the CDR3, the DNA is TGTGCCAGCAGCGACCTCGGGACAAATTACAATGAGCAGTTCTTC. The full variable domain, in which reference TRBV9 and TRBJ2-1 provide the parts outside the CDR3, is DSGVTQTPKHLITATGQRVTLRCSPRSGDLSVYWYQQSLDQGLQFLIQYYNGEERAKGNILERFSAQQFPDLHSELNLSSLELGDSALYFCASSDLGTNYNEQFFGPGTRLTVL.

This clone was counted only a few times. The CDR3 DNA reads as TGCGCCAGCAGCCAAGATTTTCCGAATCAGCCCCAGCATTTT. It codes for CASSQDFPNQPQHF. V and J are TRBV4-3 and TRBJ1-5; D gene uncertain. There are 14 residues in the CDR3. In germline, CDR1 is LGHNA, CDR2 YSLEER. Between the trimmed V and J ends, which lost 0 bases and 4 bases, there was a span of 7 bases.

V usage is TRBV28 and J usage is TRBJ1-1; no clear D. V was shortened by 3 bases and J by 1 base, with 12 bases between the two germline ends. The CDR3 contains 15 residues. Looked up from germline, CDR1 is MDHEN and CDR2 is SYDVKM. The CDR3 here is CASSLGEGWNTEAFF. CDR3 DNA: TGTGCCAGCAGTTTGGGAGAGGGTTGGAACACTGAAGCTTTCTTT.

The chain links TRBV19 to TRBJ2-3; 8 bases agree with TRBD1. This CDR3 has 14 amino acids. CDR1 and CDR2 (germline): LNHDA, SQIVND (reference sequence). The junction had 5 bases not matched to a gene; V was cut back by 5 bases and J by 4 bases. CDR3 loop: CASSRTGTSDTQYF. The CDR3 DNA sequence: TGTGCCAGTAGTCGGACAGGGACGTCAGATACGCAGTATTTT.

This clone was seen more than once but under ten times. The gene calls are TRBV28 and TRBJ1-1; D is possibly TRBD1 (6 bases). Germline CDR1 is MDHEN and CDR2 is SYDVKM. The CDR3 is 15 amino acids. The V end was cut by 10 bases, the J end by 1 base, with 19 bases between. Here the CDR3 DNA reads TGTGCCACCAAAAGACGCGTCAGGGGGAACACTGAAGCTTTCTTT. It encodes CATKRRVRGNTEAFF.

The rearrangement links TRBV5-6 to TRBJ2-7; the match to TRBD1 covers 7 bases. CDR1 SGHDT and CDR2 YYEEEE come from the germline V gene. V lost 4 bases, J lost 7 bases, and 14 bases stayed unmatched. The CDR3 extends over 15 amino acids. This chain's CDR3 is CASSVTGAGGREQYF. The CDR3 DNA follows: TGTGCCAGCAGCGTCACAGGGGCTGGGGGTAGAGAGCAGTACTTC.

V usage is TRBV27 and J usage is TRBJ2-2; 10 nucleotides match TRBD1. Germline CDR1 reads MNHEY; CDR2 reads SMNVEV (reference sequence). The CDR3 contains 15 residues. V shed 5 bases and J 3 bases; nucleotides not matched to a gene: 3. In DNA, the CDR3 is TGTGCCAGCAGTACCGGGACAGGGGACACCGGGGAGCTGTTTTTT. Translating gives CASSTGTGDTGELFF.

The rearrangement uses TRBV21-1 and TRBJ2-2; the table's D call TRBD2 went unverified against the DNA. TRBV21-1 constitutes a pseudogene. The CDR3 is 17 amino acids. This CDR3 reads CASSKGLAGNLGGELFF. The CDR3 nucleotides are TGTGCCAGCAGCAAAGGGCTAGCGGGAAATTTGGGCGGGGAGCTGTTTTTT.

The J gene is TRBJ1-4, the V gene TRBV11-2, with D maybe TRBD1 (5 bases). The CDR3 is made up of 14 amino acids. Germline CDR1 SGHAT, CDR2 FQNNGV. Trimming shortened V by 1 base and J by 8 bases, and 11 bases separated the two germline ends. CDR3 sequence reads: CASSLGRDSEKLFF. The CDR3 region has the DNA TGTGCCAGCAGCTTAGGCAGGGATAGCGAAAAACTGTTTTTT.

The chain joins TRBV10-3 to TRBJ1-1, with 9 bases that match TRBD1. J was trimmed by 8 bases and V by 3 bases; bases with no gene match: 10. The CDR3 extends over 15 amino acids. Germline V CDR1 and CDR2: ENHRY, SYGVKD. CDR3 in DNA: TGTGCCATCAGTGAACGCGGGACAGGGACCAGGGAAGCTTTCTTT. It codes for CAISERGTGTREAFF.

This clone was detected once. The chain has TRBV28 and TRBJ2-5; tentative D call: TRBD1 (6 bases). CDR3 length: 13 residues. Trimming shortened V by 5 bases and J by 2 bases, and 9 bases separated the two germline ends. Germline V CDR1 and CDR2: MDHEN, SYDVKM. CDR3 in amino acids: CASSPGQQETQYF. The CDR3 coding sequence is TGTGCCAGCAGTCCCGGACAGCAAGAGACCCAGTACTTC.

V is TRBV6-6 and J is TRBJ1-5; no reliable D call. The CDR3 is 14 residues long. Germline CDR1 reads MNHNY; CDR2 reads SVGAGI (reference sequence). V was trimmed by 4 bases and J by 1 base, leaving 8 bases between them. This chain's CDR3 is CASSSDNSNQPQHF. The CDR3 DNA sequence: TGTGCCAGCAGTTCAGACAACAGCAATCAGCCCCAGCATTTT.